These 15 T cell receptor beta chains were sequenced from one sample in a study of cytomegalovirus exposure and HLA in healthy donors. Assay used: immunoSEQ multiplex PCR; TCRdb lists only in-frame clones, some missing. The table shows 150,000 to 200,000 clones, with about 88% occurring only once. Source material: PBMCs. All receptors derive from a man aged 18 to 30 in good health and CMV-seronegative.

V gene TRBV19 combines with J gene TRBJ1-6; D perhaps matches TRBD1 (5 bases). Looked up from germline, CDR1 is LNHDA and CDR2 is SQIVND (reference sequence). V was clipped by 1 base and J by 7 bases, with 11 bases between them. The CDR3 consists of 15 residues. The CDR3 DNA reads as TGTGCCAGTAGTATAGGGAGACAGAGGAATTCACCCCTCCACTTT. Translated: CASSIGRQRNSPLHF. Full variable domain (rest looked up from reference TRBV19 and TRBJ1-6): DGGITQSPKYLFRKEGQNVTLSCEQNLNHDAMYWYRQDPGQGLRLIYYSQIVNDFQKGDIAEGYSVSREKKESFPLTVTSAQKNPTAFYLCASSIGRQRNSPLHFGNGTRLTVT.

This clone is a singleton in its sample. CDR3 amino acids: CASSQFYGTSDPDTQYF. The CDR3, as DNA: TGCGCCAGCAGCCAATTCTATGGGACTTCCGATCCAGATACGCAGTATTTT. The rearrangement links TRBV4-1 to TRBJ2-3, with D perhaps TRBD2 (6 bases). Germline lookup yields CDR1 MGHRA and CDR2 YSYEKL. Trimming left V 2 bases short and J 4 bases short, with 19 bases between. This CDR3 contains 17 residues.

This clone has a handful of counts. The chain couples TRBV7-9 to TRBJ2-5; D remains unclear. The V end lost 5 bases, the J end lost 3 bases, and 10 bases lay between the germline ends. The CDR3 loop spans 13 amino acids. CDR1 is SEHNR and CDR2 is FQNEAQ in the germline V gene (reference sequence). Here the CDR3 DNA reads TGTGCCAGCAGCCTCTCCCCGGAAGAGACCCAGTACTTC. It codes for CASSLSPEETQYF.

V and J are TRBV25-1 and TRBJ1-5; perhaps TRBD1 as D (5 bases). This CDR3 region has 14 residues. Looked up from germline, CDR1 is MGHDK and CDR2 is SYGVNS. V was pared by 4 bases and J by 7 bases, with 14 bases between. CDR3: CASSGIGAGQPQHF. CDR3 coding DNA: TGTGCCAGCAGTGGGATAGGGGCGGGACAGCCCCAGCATTTT.

The V and J genes are TRBV4-3 and TRBJ1-3, with TRBD1 as a possible D gene (6 bases). The length of the CDR3 is 15 residues. Trimming took 0 bases from V and 7 from J, leaving 13 bases between them. Per germline, CDR1 LGHNA and CDR2 YSLEER. The CDR3 loop reads CASSQEGTMPNTIYF. CDR3 coding DNA: TGCGCCAGCAGCCAAGAGGGGACAATGCCCAACACCATATATTTT.

The rearrangement uses TRBV28 and TRBJ1-2; 8 bases are shared with TRBD1. Germline loops: CDR1 MDHEN, CDR2 SYDVKM. CDR3 length: 13 amino acids. Germline trimming cut 9 bases from V and 8 bases from J; bases unmatched to any gene: 11. The CDR3 region has the DNA TGTGCCAGTCGGAGGACAGGGTCGGCCGGCTACACCTTC. It codes for CASRRTGSAGYTF.

V gene TRBV5-1 combines with J gene TRBJ1-4, with D unresolved. V lost 4 bases to trimming and J lost 0 bases, with 10 bases between them. The CDR3 runs to 15 residues. In germline, CDR1 is SGHRS, CDR2 YFSETQ. The CDR3 nucleotides read TGCGCCAGCAGCAGTTACGGGACAACTAATGAAAAACTGTTTTTT. This gives the protein CASSSYGTTNEKLFF.

The chain combines TRBV6-5 with TRBJ2-5; 10 bases are shared with TRBD1. This CDR3 has 15 residues. The germline gives CDR1 MNHEY, CDR2 SVGAGI. J was trimmed by 6 bases and V by 2 bases; bases with no gene match: 6. In nucleotides, the CDR3 is TGTGCCAGCAGTTACCCGGGACAGGGGTCGCAGACCCAGTACTTC. It codes for CASSYPGQGSQTQYF.

This sequence joins TRBV28 and TRBJ2-7; D uncertain. V was trimmed by 4 bases and J by 0 bases, leaving 19 bases between them. Germline CDR1 reads MDHEN; CDR2 reads SYDVKM. The CDR3 has 17 residues. Here the CDR3 reads CASSSPTKPQSSYEQYF. The CDR3 region has the DNA TGTGCCAGCAGTTCACCGACAAAACCCCAGAGCTCCTACGAGCAGTACTTC.

The CDR3 here is CASSLVRLAVTDTQYF. DNA for the CDR3: TGTGCCAGCAGCTTGGTCAGACTAGCAGTCACAGATACGCAGTATTTT. The gene calls are TRBV5-4 and TRBJ2-3, with 7 bases that match TRBD2. Germline CDR1 reads SGHNT; CDR2 reads YYREEE (reference sequence). This CDR3 spans 16 amino acids. V lost 0 bases, J lost 2 bases, and 6 bases stayed unmatched.

As for this clone: Compared with germline, one end of the junction differs, possibly owing to a read error. The J gene is TRBJ1-1, the V gene TRBV7-8, with D possibly TRBD1 on 5 matching bases. The CDR3 extends over 19 amino acids. Germline V gene sequence: CDR1 SGHVS, CDR2 FQNEAQ. The CDR3 region is CASKRTRGGTGVRNAEAFF. In nucleotides, the CDR3 is TGTGCCAGCAAAAGAACACGGGGGGGTACGGGTGTACGGAACGCTGAAGCTTTCTTT.

V gene TRBV7-2 combines with J gene TRBJ1-1, with a tentative D call TRBD1 (5 bases). This CDR3 is 14 amino acids long. Between the trimmed V and J ends, which lost 3 bases and 3 bases, there was a span of 11 bases. CDR1 is SGHTA, CDR2 FQGNSA, per germline. The CDR3: CASSLLGTYTEAFF. CDR3 in DNA: TGTGCCAGCAGCTTGTTAGGGACTTACACTGAAGCTTTCTTT.

The chain has TRBV9 and TRBJ1-6; possibly TRBD1 for D (5 bases). The CDR3 is 14 amino acids. The V and J ends lost 10 bases and 5 bases respectively, with 16 bases between them. The germline CDR1 and CDR2 sequences are SGDLS and YYNGEE. This CDR3 reads CAPVGGNDNSPLHF. In DNA form, the CDR3 reads TGTGCCCCCGTCGGGGGTAACGATAATTCACCCCTCCACTTT.

The genes are TRBV4-1 and TRBJ1-1, with 8 bases identical to TRBD1. Trimming at V came to 4 bases and at J to 6 bases, leaving 1 base not matched to a gene. This CDR3 is 12 amino acids long. Germline V gene data show CDR1 as MGHRA and CDR2 as YSYEKL. CDR3 residues: CASSPTGAEAFF. The DNA for the CDR3 is TGCGCCAGCAGCCCGACAGGGGCTGAAGCTTTCTTT.

The J gene is TRBJ2-3, the V gene TRBV6-5; 11 positions agree with TRBD2. The germline V gene encodes CDR1 MNHEY and CDR2 SVGAGI. The CDR3 totals 16 residues. Trimming at V came to 2 bases and at J to 2 bases, leaving 3 bases not matched to a gene. The CDR3 DNA reads TGTGCCAGCAGTTACCGACTAGCGGGGAACACAGATACGCAGTATTTT. Translation gives CASSYRLAGNTDTQYF.